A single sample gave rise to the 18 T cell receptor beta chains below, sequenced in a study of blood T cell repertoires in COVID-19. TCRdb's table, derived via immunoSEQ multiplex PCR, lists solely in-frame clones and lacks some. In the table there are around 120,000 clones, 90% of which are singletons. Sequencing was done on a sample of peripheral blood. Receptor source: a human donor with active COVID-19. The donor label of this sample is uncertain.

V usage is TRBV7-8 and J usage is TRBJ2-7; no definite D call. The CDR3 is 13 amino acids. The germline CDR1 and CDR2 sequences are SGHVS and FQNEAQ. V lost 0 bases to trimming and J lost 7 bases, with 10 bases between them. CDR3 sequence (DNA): TGTGCCAGCAGCTTAGCTTCGGGTTTGGAGCAGTACTTC. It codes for CASSLASGLEQYF. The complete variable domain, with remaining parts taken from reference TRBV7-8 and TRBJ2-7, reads GAGVSQSPRYKVAKRGQDVALRCDPISGHVSLFWYQQALGQGPEFLTYFQNEAQLDKSGLPSDRFFAERPEGSVSTLKIQRTQQEDSAVYLCASSLASGLEQYFGPGTRLTVT.

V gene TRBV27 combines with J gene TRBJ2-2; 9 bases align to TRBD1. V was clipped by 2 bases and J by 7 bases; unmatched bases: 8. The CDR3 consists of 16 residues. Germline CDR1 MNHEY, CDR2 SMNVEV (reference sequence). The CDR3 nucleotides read TGTGCCAGCAGTTTAATCTTGACAGGGGGGAGCGGGGAGCTGTTTTTT. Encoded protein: CASSLILTGGSGELFF.

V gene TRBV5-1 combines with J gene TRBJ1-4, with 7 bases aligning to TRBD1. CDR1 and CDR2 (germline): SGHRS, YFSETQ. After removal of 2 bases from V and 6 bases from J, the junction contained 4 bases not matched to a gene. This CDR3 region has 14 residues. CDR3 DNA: TGCGCCAGCAGCTTTTCCGACAGGGATGAAAAACTGTTTTTT. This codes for CASSFSDRDEKLFF.

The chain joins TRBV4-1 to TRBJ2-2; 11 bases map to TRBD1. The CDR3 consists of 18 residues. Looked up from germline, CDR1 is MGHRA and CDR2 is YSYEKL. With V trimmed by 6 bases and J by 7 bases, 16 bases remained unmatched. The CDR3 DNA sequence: TGCGCCAGCAGAAGCTCACCGGGACAGGGGGGACGTATCGGGGAGCTGTTTTTT. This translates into CASRSSPGQGGRIGELFF.

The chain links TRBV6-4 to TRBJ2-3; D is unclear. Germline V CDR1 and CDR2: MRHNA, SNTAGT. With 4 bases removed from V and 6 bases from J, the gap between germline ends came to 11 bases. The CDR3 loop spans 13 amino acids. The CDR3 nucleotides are TGTGCCAGCAGTGTCTACCTCTCGGATACGCAGTATTTT. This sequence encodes CASSVYLSDTQYF.

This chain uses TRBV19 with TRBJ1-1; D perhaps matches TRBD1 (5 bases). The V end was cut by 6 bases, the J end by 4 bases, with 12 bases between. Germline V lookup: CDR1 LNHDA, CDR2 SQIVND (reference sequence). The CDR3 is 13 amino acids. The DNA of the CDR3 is TGTGCCAGTAGCCTGGATAGGGGCACTGAAGCTTTCTTT. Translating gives CASSLDRGTEAFF.

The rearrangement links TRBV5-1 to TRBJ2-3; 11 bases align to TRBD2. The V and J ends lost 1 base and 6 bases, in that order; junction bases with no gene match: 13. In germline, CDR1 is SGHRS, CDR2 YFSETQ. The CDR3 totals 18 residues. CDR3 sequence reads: CASSLQGSSGGRRDTQYF. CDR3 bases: TGCGCCAGCAGCTTGCAGGGCTCTAGCGGGGGGCGTCGGGATACGCAGTATTTT.

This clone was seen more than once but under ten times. The CDR3, as DNA: TGTGCCAGCAGCTTCGACAGGGGAGAGTTCCATGAGCAGTTCTTC. It encodes CASSFDRGEFHEQFF. V is TRBV7-9 and J is TRBJ2-1, with 8 bases lining up with TRBD1. The CDR3 contains 15 residues. J lost 8 bases, V lost 3 bases, and 9 bases had no gene match. CDR1 SEHNR and CDR2 FQNEAQ come from the germline V gene (reference sequence). Full variable domain (outside the CDR3, taken from reference TRBV7-9 and TRBJ2-1): DTGVSQNPRHKITKRGQNVTFRCDPISEHNRLYWYRQTLGQGPEFLTYFQNEAQLEKSRLLSDRFSAERPKGSFSTLEIQRTEQGDSAMYLCASSFDRGEFHEQFFGPGTRLTVL.

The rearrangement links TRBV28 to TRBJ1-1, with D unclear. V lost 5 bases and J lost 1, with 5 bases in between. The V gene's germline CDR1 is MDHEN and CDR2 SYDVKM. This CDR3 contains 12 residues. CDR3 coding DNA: TGTGCCAGCAGTACGGGGAACACTGAAGCTTTCTTT. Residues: CASSTGNTEAFF.

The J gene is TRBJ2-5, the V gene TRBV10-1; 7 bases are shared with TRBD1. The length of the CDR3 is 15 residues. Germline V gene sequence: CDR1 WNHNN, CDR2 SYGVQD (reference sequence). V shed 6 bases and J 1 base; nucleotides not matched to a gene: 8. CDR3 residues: CASSDSTGPQETQYF. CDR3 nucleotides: TGCGCCAGCAGCGACTCGACAGGGCCCCAAGAGACCCAGTACTTC.

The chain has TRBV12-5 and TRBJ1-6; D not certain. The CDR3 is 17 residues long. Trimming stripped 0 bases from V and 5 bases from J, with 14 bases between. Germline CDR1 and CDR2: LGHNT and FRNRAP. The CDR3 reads CASGLVLWGENNSPLHF. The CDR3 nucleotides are TGTGCTAGTGGTTTGGTACTGTGGGGAGAGAATAATTCACCCCTCCACTTT.

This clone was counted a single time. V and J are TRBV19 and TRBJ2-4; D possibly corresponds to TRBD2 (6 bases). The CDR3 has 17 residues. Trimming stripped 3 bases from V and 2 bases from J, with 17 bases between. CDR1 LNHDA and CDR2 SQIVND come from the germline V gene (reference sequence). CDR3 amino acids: CASSIFGGRETKNIQYF. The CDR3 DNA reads TGTGCCAGTAGTATTTTTGGGGGACGGGAGACCAAAAACATTCAGTACTTC.

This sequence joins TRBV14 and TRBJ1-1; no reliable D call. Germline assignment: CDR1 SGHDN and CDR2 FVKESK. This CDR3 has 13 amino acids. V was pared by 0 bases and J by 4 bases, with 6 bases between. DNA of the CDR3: TGTGCCAGCAGCCAAGATGGAGCCACTGAAGCTTTCTTT. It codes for CASSQDGATEAFF.

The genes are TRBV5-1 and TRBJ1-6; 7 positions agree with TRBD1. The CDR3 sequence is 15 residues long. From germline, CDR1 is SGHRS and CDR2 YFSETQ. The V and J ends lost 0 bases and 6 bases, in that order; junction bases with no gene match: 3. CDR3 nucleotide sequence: TGCGCCAGCAGCTTGGACAGGGGTGGTAATTCACCCCTCCACTTT. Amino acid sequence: CASSLDRGGNSPLHF.

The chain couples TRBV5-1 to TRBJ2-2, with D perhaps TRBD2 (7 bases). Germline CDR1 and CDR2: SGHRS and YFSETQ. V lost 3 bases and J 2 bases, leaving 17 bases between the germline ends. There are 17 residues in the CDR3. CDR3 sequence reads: CASSYLLGGPNTGELFF. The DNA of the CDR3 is TGCGCCAGCAGCTACCTCTTGGGGGGGCCTAACACCGGGGAGCTGTTTTTT.

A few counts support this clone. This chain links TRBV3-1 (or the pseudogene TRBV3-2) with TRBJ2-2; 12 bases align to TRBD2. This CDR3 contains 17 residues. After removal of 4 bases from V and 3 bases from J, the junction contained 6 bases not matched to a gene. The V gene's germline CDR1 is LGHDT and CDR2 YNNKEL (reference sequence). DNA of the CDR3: TGTGCCAGCAGCCGAACTAGCGGGGGGTCATACACCGGGGAGCTGTTTTTT. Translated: CASSRTSGGSYTGELFF.

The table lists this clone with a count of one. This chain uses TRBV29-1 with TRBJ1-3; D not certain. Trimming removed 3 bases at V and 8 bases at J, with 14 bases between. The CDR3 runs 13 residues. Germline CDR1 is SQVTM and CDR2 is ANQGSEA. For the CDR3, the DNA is TGCAGCGTTGACGATTGGCAGGAGGACACCATATATTTT. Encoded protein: CSVDDWQEDTIYF.

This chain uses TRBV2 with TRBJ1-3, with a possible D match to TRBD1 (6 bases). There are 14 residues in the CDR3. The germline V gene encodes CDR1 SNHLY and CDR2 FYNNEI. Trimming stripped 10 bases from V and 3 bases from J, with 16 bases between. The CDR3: CATVLRGSGNTIYF. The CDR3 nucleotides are TGTGCCACCGTCCTCAGGGGAAGTGGAAACACCATATATTTT.